This TCR beta chain was captured in a study of HIV-infected patients and healthy controls (dated by TCRdb to between 2013 and 2015). The library was obtained by 5' RACE. Sequenced using an Illumina MiSeq. TCRdb reworked the public reads: Q25 trimming with fastp, MiXCR clone assembly, productive beta chains retained. A single entry per CDR3 protein holds the most common genes and DNA from its merged rows. In this sample the table shows roughly 68,000 distinct CDR3 sequences, 15% to 20% of which occur a single time. The ten top clones hold over 1.1% of the sample. The CDR3 goes from the cysteine to the phenylalanine over 12 residues. Just the 36-base CDR3 DNA is kept, in frame starting at base 1. V sheds 2 bases and J sheds 5 bases, leaving 6 bases between their ends. According to the germline V gene, CDR1 reads SGHTA and CDR2 reads FQGNSA. The sample holds many counts of this clonotype. It lacks a known antigen. No per-base quality is available; no much larger clone lies one base away.

The sequence links TRBV7-2 to TRBJ2-5; the D gene assignment is ambiguous. This sequence originates from a human donor in good health. The specimen sequenced was CD4+ T cells from blood. The DNA sequence reads TGTGCCAGCAGCTTATTCGGCGAGACCCAGTACTTC. It is translated as CASSLFGETQYF. Joined to the reference TRBV7-2 and TRBJ2-5 proteins, this CDR3 gives the full variable domain: GAGVSQSPSNKVTEKGKDVELRCDPISGHTALYWYRQSLGQGLEFLIYFQGNSAPDKSGLPSDRFSAERTGGSVSTLTIQRTQQEDSAVYLCASSLFGETQYFGPGTRLLVL.